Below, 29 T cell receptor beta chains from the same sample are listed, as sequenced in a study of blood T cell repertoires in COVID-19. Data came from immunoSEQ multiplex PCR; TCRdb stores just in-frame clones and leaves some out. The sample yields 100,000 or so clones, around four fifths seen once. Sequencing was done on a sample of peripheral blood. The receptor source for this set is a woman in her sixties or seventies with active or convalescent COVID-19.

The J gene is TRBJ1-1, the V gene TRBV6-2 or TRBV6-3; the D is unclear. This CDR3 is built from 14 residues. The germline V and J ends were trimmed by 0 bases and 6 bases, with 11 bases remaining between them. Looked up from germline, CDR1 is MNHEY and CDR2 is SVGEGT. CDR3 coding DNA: TGTGCCAGCAGTTACTCTGGAGGGCGGGCTGAAGCTTTCTTT. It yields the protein CASSYSGGRAEAFF.

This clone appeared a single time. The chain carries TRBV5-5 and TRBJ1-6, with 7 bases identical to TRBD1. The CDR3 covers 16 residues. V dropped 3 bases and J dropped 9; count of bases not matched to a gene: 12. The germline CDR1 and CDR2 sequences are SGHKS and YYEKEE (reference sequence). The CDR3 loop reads CASSSPTGTLRSPLHF. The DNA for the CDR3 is TGTGCCAGCAGCTCCCCGACAGGGACACTCCGTTCACCCCTCCACTTT.

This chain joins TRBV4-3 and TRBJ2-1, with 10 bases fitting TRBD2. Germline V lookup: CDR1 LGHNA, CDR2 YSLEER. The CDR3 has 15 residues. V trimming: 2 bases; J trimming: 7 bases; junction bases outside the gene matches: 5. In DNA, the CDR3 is TGCGCCAGCAGCCAACTAGCGGGGGTGGTGAATGAGCAGTTCTTC. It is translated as CASSQLAGVVNEQFF.

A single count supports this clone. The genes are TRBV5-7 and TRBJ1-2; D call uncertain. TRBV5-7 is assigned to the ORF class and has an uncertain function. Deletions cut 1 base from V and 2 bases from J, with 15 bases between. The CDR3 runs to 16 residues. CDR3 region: CASSLSTAGRNYGYTF. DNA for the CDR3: TGTGCCAGCAGCTTGTCAACGGCGGGGAGGAACTATGGCTACACCTTC.

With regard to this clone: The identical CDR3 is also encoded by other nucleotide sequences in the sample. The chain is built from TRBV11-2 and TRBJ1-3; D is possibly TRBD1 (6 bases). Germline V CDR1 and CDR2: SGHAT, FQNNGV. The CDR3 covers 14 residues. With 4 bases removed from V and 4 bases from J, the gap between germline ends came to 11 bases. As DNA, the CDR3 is TGTGCCAGCAGCTCTCAGGGGACCGGAAACACCATATATTTT. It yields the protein CASSSQGTGNTIYF.

Written as DNA, the CDR3 is TGTGCCAGCAGCTCAAACGGACTAGCGGGGGTTTTGGAGCAGTACTTC. Translation gives CASSSNGLAGVLEQYF. The chain combines TRBV7-2 with TRBJ2-7; 13 bases are a match to TRBD2. With V trimmed by 4 bases and J by 7 bases, 10 bases remained unmatched. The CDR3 loop spans 16 amino acids. The germline gives CDR1 SGHTA, CDR2 FQGNSA.

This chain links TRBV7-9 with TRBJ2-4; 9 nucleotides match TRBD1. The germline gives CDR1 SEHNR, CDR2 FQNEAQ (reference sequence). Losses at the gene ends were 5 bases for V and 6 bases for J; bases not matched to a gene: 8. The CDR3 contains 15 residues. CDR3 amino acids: CASSQQGQGTNIQYF. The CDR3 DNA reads TGTGCCAGCAGCCAGCAGGGACAGGGAACAAACATTCAGTACTTC.

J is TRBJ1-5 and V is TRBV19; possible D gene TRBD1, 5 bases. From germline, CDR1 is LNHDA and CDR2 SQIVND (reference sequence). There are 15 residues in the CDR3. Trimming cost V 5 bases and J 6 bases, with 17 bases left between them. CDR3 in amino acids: CASSSRPKQGQPQHF. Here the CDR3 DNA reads TGTGCCAGTAGTTCGAGGCCCAAGCAGGGTCAGCCCCAGCATTTT.

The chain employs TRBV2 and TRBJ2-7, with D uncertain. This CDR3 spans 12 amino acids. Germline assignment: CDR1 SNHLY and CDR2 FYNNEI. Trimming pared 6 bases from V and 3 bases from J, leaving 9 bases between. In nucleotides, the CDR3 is TGTGCCAGCAGCAATTCGGGCTACGAGCAGTACTTC. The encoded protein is CASSNSGYEQYF.

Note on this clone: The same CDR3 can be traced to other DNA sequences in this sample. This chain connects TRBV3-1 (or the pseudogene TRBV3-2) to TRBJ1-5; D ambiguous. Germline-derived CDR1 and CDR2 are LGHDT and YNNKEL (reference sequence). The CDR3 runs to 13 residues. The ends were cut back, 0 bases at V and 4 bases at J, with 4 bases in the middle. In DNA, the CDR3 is TGTGCCAGCAGCCAAGACCTGAATCAGCCCCAGCATTTT. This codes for CASSQDLNQPQHF.

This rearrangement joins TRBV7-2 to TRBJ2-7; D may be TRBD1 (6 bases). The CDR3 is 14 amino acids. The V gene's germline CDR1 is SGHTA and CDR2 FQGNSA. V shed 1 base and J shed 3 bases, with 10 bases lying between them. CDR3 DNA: TGTGCCAGCAGCTTAGTGGCAGGGGACTACGAGCAGTACTTC. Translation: CASSLVAGDYEQYF.

The CDR3 loop reads CATSDQDYEQYF. The CDR3 DNA reads TGTGCCACCAGTGACCAGGACTACGAGCAGTACTTC. This chain joins TRBV24-1 and TRBJ2-7; D is unclear. Germline values: CDR1 KGHDR, CDR2 SFDVKD. The CDR3 length is 12 residues. V lost 4 bases and J 3 bases, leaving 6 bases between the germline ends.

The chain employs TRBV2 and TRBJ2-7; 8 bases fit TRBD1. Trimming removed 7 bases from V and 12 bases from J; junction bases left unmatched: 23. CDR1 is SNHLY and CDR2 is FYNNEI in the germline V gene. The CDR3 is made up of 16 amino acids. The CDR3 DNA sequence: TGTGCCAGCATGAAGGACAGGGCTTTCCGGTCCTTATCCATGTACTTC. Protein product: CASMKDRAFRSLSMYF.

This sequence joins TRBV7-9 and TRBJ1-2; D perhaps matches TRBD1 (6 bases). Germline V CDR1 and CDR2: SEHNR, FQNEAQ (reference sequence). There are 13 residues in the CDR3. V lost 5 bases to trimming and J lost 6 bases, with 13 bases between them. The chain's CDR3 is CASSVQGVHGYTF. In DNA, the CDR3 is TGTGCCAGCAGCGTACAGGGAGTACATGGCTACACCTTC.

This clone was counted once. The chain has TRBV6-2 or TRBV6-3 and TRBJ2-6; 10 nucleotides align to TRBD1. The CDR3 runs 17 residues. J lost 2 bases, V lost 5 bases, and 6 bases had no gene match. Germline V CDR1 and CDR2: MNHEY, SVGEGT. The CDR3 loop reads CASSPGQGSPGANVLTF. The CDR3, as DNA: TGTGCCAGCAGTCCGGGACAGGGGTCTCCTGGGGCCAACGTCCTGACTTTC.

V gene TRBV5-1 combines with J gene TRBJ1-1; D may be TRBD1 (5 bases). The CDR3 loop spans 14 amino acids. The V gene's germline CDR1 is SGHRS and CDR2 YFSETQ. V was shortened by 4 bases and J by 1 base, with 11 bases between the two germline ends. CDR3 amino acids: CASSVQVSNTEAFF. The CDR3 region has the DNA TGCGCCAGCAGCGTACAGGTATCGAACACTGAAGCTTTCTTT.

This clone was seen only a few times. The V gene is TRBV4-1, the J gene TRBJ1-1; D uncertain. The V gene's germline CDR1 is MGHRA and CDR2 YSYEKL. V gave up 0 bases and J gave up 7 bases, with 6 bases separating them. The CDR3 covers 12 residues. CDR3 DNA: TGCGCCAGCAGCCAAGACCCGGGTGAAGCTTTCTTT. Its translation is CASSQDPGEAFF.

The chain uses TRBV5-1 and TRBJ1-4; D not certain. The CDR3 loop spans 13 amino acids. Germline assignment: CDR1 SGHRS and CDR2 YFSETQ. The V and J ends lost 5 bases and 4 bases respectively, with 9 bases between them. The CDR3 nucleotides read TGCGCCAGCAGGCGTTTATTTAATGAAAAACTGTTTTTT. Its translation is CASRRLFNEKLFF.

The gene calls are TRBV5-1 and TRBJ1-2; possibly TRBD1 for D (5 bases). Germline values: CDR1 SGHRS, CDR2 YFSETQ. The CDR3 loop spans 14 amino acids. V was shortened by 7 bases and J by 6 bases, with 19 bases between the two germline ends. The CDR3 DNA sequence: TGCGCCAGCGGGACTCCCCGCGGAGGTAATGGCTACACCTTC. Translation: CASGTPRGGNGYTF.

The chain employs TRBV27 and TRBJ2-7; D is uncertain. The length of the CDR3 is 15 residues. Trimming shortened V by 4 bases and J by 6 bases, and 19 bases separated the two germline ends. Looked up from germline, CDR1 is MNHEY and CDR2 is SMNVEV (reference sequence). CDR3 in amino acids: CASSSVSPTSGEQYF. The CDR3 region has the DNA TGTGCCAGCAGTTCCGTGAGTCCTACGTCTGGCGAGCAGTACTTC.

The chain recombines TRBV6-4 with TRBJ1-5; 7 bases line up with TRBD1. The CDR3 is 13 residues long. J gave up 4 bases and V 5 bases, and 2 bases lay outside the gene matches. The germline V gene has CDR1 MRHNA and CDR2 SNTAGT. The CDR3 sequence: CASSQGQNQPQHF. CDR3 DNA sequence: TGTGCCAGCAGTCAGGGACAGAATCAGCCCCAGCATTTT.

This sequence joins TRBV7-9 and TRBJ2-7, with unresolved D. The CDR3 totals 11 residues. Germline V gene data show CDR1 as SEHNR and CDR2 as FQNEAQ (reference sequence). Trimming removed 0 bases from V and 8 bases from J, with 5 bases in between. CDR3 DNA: TGTGCCAGCAGCTTAGCCACTCAGCAGTACTTC. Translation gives CASSLATQQYF.

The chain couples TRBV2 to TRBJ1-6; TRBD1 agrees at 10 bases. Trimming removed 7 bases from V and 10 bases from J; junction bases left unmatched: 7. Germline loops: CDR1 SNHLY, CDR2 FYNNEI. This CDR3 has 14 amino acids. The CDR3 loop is CASNLDRGYSPLHF. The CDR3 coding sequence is TGTGCCAGCAACCTGGACAGGGGGTACTCACCCCTCCACTTT.

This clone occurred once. The chain's CDR3 is CASSDGNGVFAKYQETQYF. The CDR3 DNA is TGCGCCAGCAGTGACGGTAATGGTGTGTTTGCGAAGTACCAAGAGACCCAGTACTTC. The genes are TRBV10-1 and TRBJ2-5; D gene unclear. V lost 3 bases, J lost 0 bases, and 23 bases lay in between. The CDR3 contains 19 residues. Germline CDR1 is WNHNN and CDR2 is SYGVQD (reference sequence).

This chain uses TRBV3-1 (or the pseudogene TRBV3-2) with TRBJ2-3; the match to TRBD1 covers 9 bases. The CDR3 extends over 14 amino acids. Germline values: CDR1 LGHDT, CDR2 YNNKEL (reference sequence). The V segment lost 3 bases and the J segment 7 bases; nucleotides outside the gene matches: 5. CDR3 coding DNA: TGTGCCAGCAGCCAGGCGGGGACAGGGAATACGCAGTATTTT. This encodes CASSQAGTGNTQYF.

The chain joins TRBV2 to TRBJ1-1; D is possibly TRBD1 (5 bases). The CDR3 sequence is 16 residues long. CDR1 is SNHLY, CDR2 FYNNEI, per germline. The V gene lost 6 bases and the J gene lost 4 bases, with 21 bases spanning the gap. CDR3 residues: CASSQATSREATEAFF. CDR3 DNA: TGTGCCAGCAGCCAAGCCACTTCCAGGGAGGCCACTGAAGCTTTCTTT.

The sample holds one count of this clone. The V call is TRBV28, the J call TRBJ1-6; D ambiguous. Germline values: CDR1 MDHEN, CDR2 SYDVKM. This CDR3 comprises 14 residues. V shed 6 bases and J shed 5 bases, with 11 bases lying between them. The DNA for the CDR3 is TGTGCCAGCAGGCCTCGGCGGGATAATTCACCCCTCCACTTT. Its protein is CASRPRRDNSPLHF.

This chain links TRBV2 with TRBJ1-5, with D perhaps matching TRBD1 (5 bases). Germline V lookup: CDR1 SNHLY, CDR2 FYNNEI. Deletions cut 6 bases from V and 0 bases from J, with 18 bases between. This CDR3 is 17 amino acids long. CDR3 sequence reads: CASRGSDSYYSNQPQHF. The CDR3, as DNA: TGTGCCAGCAGGGGAAGCGACAGCTATTATAGCAATCAGCCCCAGCATTTT. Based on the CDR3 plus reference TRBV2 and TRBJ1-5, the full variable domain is EPEVTQTPSHQVTQMGQEVILRCVPISNHLYFYWYRQILGQKVEFLVSFYNNEISEKSEIFDDQFSVERPDGSNFTLKIRSTKLEDSAMYFCASRGSDSYYSNQPQHFGDGTRLSIL.

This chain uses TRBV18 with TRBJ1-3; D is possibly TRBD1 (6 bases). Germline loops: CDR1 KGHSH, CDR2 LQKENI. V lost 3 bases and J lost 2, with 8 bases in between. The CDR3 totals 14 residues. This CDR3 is CASSPDSTGNTIYF. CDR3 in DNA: TGTGCCAGCTCACCGGACAGCACTGGAAACACCATATATTTT.